This TCR beta chain was identified during a study of blood T cell repertoires in COVID-19. The CDR3 runs to 15 residues. Germline assignment: CDR1 MDHEN and CDR2 SYDVKM. V lost 3 bases and J lost 3; bases outside the gene matches: 5. The protocol was immunoSEQ multiplex PCR, while the TCRdb copy is restricted to in-frame clones and leaves out a portion. Found here are fewer than 250,000 clones, 86% of them singletons; the top ten hold around 6%. There are a few counts of this clone. The receptor was isolated from a woman aged 80 or over with COVID-19, enrolled during active disease. Sequencing was carried out using peripheral blood. The chain is built from TRBV28 and TRBJ1-5, with 7 bases that match TRBD1. CDR3 nucleotides: TGTGCCAGCAGTTTCGGGGACAGATTCAATCAGCCCCAGCATTTT. This sequence encodes CASSFGDRFNQPQHF.